This T cell receptor (beta chain) was recovered during a study of CD8 T cells in Susac syndrome. Study-wide findings and caveats: The study acknowledged a relatively small number of individuals in its TCR sequencing and HLA analysis.

cDNA came from around 0.5 to 1 ug RNA primed by random hexamers. Across 54 Vbeta and 13 Jbeta, immunoSEQ multiplex PCR amplified TCR beta CDR3. From the immunoSEQ multiplex PCR reads, TCRdb called clonotypes with MiXCR, one entry per CDR3 protein. The data show around 190,000 distinct CDR3 sequences, with 90% to 95% seen just once and 0.095% to 0.13% held by the top ten. Germline V CDR1 and CDR2: SGHTA, FQGNSA. CDR3 length equals 12 residues. Trimming removed 5 bases from V and 0 bases from J, with 4 bases in between. TCR beta was sequenced from blood CD8+ and CD4+ T cells. Negative isolation was used for CD8+ and CD4+ T cells and FACS enrichment for TEMRA cells. On this clonotype itself: Its antigen is unknown.

The clonotype originates from a human donor with Susac syndrome. This rearrangement joins TRBV7-2 to TRBJ2-5; D is undetermined. The specimen was CD4+ T cells from PBMCs. This chain's CDR3 is CASSQNQETQYF. The CDR3 DNA reads TGTGCCAGCAGCCAGAACCAAGAGACCCAGTACTTC. Together with reference TRBV7-2 and TRBJ2-5, the CDR3 gives the full variable domain: GAGVSQSPSNKVTEKGKDVELRCDPISGHTALYWYRQSLGQGLEFLIYFQGNSAPDKSGLPSDRFSAERTGGSVSTLTIQRTQQEDSAVYLCASSQNQETQYFGPGTRLLVL.